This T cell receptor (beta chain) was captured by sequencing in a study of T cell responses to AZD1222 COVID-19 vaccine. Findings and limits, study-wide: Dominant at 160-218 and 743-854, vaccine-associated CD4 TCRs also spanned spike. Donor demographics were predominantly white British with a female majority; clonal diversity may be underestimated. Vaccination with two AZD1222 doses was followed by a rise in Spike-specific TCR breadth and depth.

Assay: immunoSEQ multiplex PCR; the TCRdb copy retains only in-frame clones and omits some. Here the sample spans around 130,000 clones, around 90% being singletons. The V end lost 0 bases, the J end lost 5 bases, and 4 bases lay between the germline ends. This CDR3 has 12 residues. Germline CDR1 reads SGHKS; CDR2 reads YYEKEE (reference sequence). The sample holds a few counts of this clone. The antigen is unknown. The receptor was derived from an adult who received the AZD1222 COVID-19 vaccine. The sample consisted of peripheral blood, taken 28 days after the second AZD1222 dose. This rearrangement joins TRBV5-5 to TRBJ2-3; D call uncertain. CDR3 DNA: TGTGCCAGCAGCTTGGAACAAGATACGCAGTATTTT. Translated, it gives CASSLEQDTQYF.